This TCR beta chain was recovered during a study of PD-1 blockade in classical Hodgkin lymphoma. Overall study findings and caveats: Newly diagnosed and completely responding patients shared comparable baseline diversity. Repertoire differences have undefined causes, possibly disease activity or prior therapy.

There was relapse after autologous stem cell transplantation in every patient, and there was variation in brentuximab vedotin exposure. Each best response was a complete response, a partial response or progressive disease. Germline V gene data show CDR1 as MRHNA and CDR2 as SNTAGT. The CDR3 is 17 amino acids. V lost 1 base, J lost 1 base, and 9 bases stayed unmatched. Turning to this clone: What it binds is unknown.

Assay: immunoSEQ multiplex PCR; the TCRdb copy retains only in-frame clones and omits some. The sample includes approximately 27,000 clones, 65% to 75% of them seen just once. The chain combines TRBV6-4 with TRBJ2-5; 7 nucleotides match TRBD1. The source was peripheral blood mononuclear cells (PBMCs), collected before the second cycle of nivolumab. The TCR originated in a human donor with classical Hodgkin lymphoma. CDR3: CASSDFVEGTAQETQYF. CDR3 nucleotides: TGTGCCAGCAGTGACTTCGTGGAAGGGACAGCCCAAGAGACCCAGTACTTC.